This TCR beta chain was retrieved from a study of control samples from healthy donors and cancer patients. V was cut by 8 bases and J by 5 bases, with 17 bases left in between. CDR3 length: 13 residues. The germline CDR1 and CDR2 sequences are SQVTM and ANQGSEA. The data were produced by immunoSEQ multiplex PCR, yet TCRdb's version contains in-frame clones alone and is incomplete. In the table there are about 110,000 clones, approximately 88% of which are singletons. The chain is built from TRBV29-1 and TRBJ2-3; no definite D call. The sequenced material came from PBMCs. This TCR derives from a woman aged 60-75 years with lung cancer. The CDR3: CSHSGFGGDTQYF. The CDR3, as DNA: TGCAGCCACTCTGGGTTCGGTGGAGATACGCAGTATTTT.